This TCR beta chain was captured by sequencing in a study of T-cell memory formation after mild COVID-19. Study conclusions and caveats: Pre-infection memory held some responding clones, suggesting pre-existing cross-reactive T cells responded.

The CDR3 runs to 17 residues. Trimming pared 7 bases from V and 1 base from J, leaving 22 bases between. CDR1 is MNHNY, CDR2 SVGAGI, per germline (reference sequence). TCR alpha and TCR beta cDNA libraries carrying sample barcodes and UMIs came from 5'RACE with constant-segment primers. TCRdb itself ran the 5' RACE reads through MiXCR, one entry per CDR3 protein. The data show some 450,000 distinct CDR3 sequences, 15% to 20% seen once. This clonotype was picked up a small number of times. Its target is unknown. V gene TRBV6-6 combines with J gene TRBJ1-1; maybe TRBD1 (6 bases). This clonotype was sampled from a man aged 18 to 29 who had mild COVID-19 (a few samples of this study predate the infection). Cell type and time point are not known. The sequenced sample consisted of PBMCs or a T cell subset sorted from them (not recorded which). The DNA of the CDR3 is TGTGCCAGCACTAATGTTCGCGGGGGGGCGAGGAACACTGAAGCTTTCTTT. Translated: CASTNVRGGARNTEAFF.